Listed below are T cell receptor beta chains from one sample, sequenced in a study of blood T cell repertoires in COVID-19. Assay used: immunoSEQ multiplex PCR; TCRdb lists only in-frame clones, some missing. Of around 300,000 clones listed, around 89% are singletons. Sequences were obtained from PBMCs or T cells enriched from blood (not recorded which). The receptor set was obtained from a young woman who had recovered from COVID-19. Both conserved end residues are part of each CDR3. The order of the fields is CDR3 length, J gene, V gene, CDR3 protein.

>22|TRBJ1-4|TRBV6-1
CASSEAFLTGGGFSATNEKLFF
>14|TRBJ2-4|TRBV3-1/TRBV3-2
CASSQRSSKNIQYF
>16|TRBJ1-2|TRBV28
CASSAFRQPANDGYTF
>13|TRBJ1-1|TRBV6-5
CASSAGQYTEAFF
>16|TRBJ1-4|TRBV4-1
CASSQQLTGGREKLFF
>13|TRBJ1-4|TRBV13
CASSPTPNEKLFF
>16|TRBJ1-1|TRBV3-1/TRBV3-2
CASSQDVGGRITEAFF
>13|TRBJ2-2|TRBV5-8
CASRTGYGGELFF
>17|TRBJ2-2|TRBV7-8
CASSLGSGGILTGELFF
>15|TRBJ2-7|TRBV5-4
CASSLPTGYSYEQYF
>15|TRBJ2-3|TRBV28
CASSFSRQGTDTQYF
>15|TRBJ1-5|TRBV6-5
CASSGERLSNQPQHF
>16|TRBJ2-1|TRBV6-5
CASSYAGLAGGHEQFF
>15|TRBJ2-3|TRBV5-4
CASSSLRTSTDTQYF
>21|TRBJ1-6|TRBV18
CASSPIWVRDRGSSYNSPLHF
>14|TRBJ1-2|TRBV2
CASSDKGSNYGYTF
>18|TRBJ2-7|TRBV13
CASSWGGGRTSSSYEQYF
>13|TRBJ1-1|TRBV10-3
CAVGGGGGAEAFF
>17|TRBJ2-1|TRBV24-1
CATSDLDGGAKYNEQFF
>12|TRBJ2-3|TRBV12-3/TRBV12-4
CASSYRSLGQYF
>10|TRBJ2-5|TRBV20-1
CSTGGETQYF
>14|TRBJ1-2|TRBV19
CASLHHREGGGYTF
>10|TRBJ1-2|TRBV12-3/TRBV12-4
CASSRYGYTF
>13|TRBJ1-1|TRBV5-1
CASSPRGVTEAFF
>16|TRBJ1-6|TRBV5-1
CASSAGSGTGNSPLHF
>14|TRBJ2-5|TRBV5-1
CASSLDWARETQYF
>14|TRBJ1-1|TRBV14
CASSQVSGATEAFF
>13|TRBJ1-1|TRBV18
CASSPGGVTEAFF
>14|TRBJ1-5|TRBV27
CASSKGQSNQPQHF
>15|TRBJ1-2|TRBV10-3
CAISEPGGNTYGYTF
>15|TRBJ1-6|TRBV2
CASSERGLNNSPLHF
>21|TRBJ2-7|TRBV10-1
CASSESQGAILAGGGIYEQYF
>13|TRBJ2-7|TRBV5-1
CASSLQGEREQYF
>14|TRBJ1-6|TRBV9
CASNSLGGNSPLHF
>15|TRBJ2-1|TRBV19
CASSILAGGKQEQFF
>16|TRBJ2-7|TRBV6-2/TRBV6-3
CASSFEPGLASREQYF
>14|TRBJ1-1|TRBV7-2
CASSVETGGEEAFF
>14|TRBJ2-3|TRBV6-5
CATIPGSRRDTQYF
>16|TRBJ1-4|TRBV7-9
CASSPGVSAGDEKLFF
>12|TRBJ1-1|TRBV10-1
CASSESAVEAFF
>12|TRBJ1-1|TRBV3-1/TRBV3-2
CASSRKQDGAFF
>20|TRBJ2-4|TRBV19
CASRPRALAGAGVTKNIQYF
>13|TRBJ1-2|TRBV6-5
CASKQQGADGYTF
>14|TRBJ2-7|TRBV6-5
CASSYQGLDAEQYF
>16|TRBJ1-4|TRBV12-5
CASGLALGGANEKLFF
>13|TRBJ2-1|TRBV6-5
CASTLIQGGEQFF
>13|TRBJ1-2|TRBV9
CASSPTESYGYTF
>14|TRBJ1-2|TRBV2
CASSEQGNGYGYTF
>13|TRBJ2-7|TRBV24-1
CATSDPTNYEQYF
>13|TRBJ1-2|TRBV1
CTSSQQGIIGYTF
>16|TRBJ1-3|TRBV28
CASSSPGGTTGNTIYF
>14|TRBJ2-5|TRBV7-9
CASSLGTEQETQYF
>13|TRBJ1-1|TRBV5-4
CASRPDRNTEAFF
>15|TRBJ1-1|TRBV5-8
CASSLGAGRDTEAFF